The TCR beta chain under discussion was sequenced for a study of blood T cell repertoires in COVID-19. The CDR3 contains 15 residues. The table came from immunoSEQ multiplex PCR; TCRdb's copy has only in-frame clones and leaves some out. Among some 280,000 clones listed, about nine tenths were seen once. V gene TRBV21-1 combines with J gene TRBJ2-1; the table calls TRBD2, which could not be checked here. TRBV21-1 is a pseudogene. Specimen: peripheral blood. The sequence derives from a woman in her forties who had recovered from COVID-19. CDR3 coding DNA: TGTGCCAGCACCTCCGGGAGCCTGTACCTCAATGAGCAGTTCTTC. Its protein product is CASTSGSLYLNEQFF.